The 3 T cell receptor beta chains given below trace back to one sample, sequenced in a study of vaccination and CD4 T cells after COVID-19. This sample's treatment: roughly nine-day PBMC culture with coronavirus spike peptide pools or control peptides (ViraFEST assay). From the unexposed donor, CD4+ T cells were collected ahead of the COVID-19 pandemic (2011-2018). Sequencing of the DNA from cultured CD4+ T cells was carried out with the Oncomine TCR Beta short-read assay. In this case, cultured CD4+ T cells provided the extracted genomic DNA. TCRdb passed the PCR reads through MiXCR, listing each CDR3 protein once. The sample has thousands of distinct CDR3 sequences, around 34% seen once. Their antigen targets remain unknown. Sequences were obtained from CD4+ T cells from blood, cultured in vitro. The source is a human donor in good health.

This clonotype was observed a handful of times. This chain joins TRBV6-1 and TRBJ1-1, with 7 bases aligning to TRBD1. V lost 5 bases, J lost 6 bases, and 9 bases stayed unmatched. Germline-derived CDR1 and CDR2 are MNHNS and SASEGT. The CDR3 consists of 14 residues. The CDR3 DNA reads as TGTGCCAGCAGTCGGGACAGCGGATGGGCTGAAGCTTTCTTT. It is translated as CASSRDSGWAEAFF.

The chain employs TRBV5-1 and TRBJ2-7; 7 bases match TRBD1. The germline gives CDR1 SGHRS, CDR2 YFSETQ. The CDR3 length is 14 residues. Trimming at V came to 3 bases and at J to 3 bases, leaving 6 bases not matched to a gene. DNA of the CDR3: TGCGCCAGCAGCTCGACCACAGGGGTCTACGAGCAGTACTTC. It encodes CASSSTTGVYEQYF.

This clonotype is labeled as medium-sized. The rearrangement links TRBV9 to TRBJ1-6; no reliable D call. The germline V and J ends were trimmed by 3 bases and 2 bases, with 9 bases remaining between them. Germline V lookup: CDR1 SGDLS, CDR2 YYNGEE. The length of the CDR3 is 15 residues. CDR3 amino acids: CASSAQLTYNSPLHF. DNA for the CDR3: TGTGCCAGCAGCGCACAGCTCACCTATAATTCACCCCTCCACTTT.